This TCR beta chain originates from a study of blood T cell repertoires in COVID-19. TCRdb's table, derived via immunoSEQ multiplex PCR, lists solely in-frame clones and lacks some. The data show 57,000 or so clones, with about 82% seen just once and less than 6.5% held by the top ten. The CDR3 extends over 13 amino acids. Germline-derived CDR1 and CDR2 are LNHDA and SQIVND (reference sequence). V was cut by 6 bases and J by 6 bases, with 12 bases left in between. The chain employs TRBV19 and TRBJ1-5, with D possibly being TRBD1 (5 bases). Material: peripheral blood. This TCR was sampled from a man aged 70-80 years with acute or convalescent COVID-19. CDR3 sequence: CASRSPGGQPQHF. DNA for the CDR3: TGTGCCAGTAGAAGCCCGGGGGGTCAGCCCCAGCATTTT.